The 5 T cell receptor beta chains below come from one sample, sequenced in a study of tumor-infiltrating lymphocytes in oesophageal squamous cell carcinoma. TCRdb recomputed calls from the PCR reads with MiXCR, one row per CDR3 protein. Of 9,500 or so distinct CDR3 sequences listed, around three fifths were seen once; the top ten hold 30% to 35%. Material: esophageal tumor tissue. Receptors were obtained from a male donor with esophageal squamous cell carcinoma.

This clonotype was counted a few times. This chain joins TRBV6-5 and TRBJ2-1, with D perhaps TRBD1 or TRBD2 (5 bases each). The J call may not be correct, given that the DNA end is closer to TRBJ2-7. This CDR3 comprises 16 residues. CDR1 and CDR2 from the germline V gene are MNHEY and SVGAGI. Here the CDR3 reads CASSYSKGRRSDEQYF. CDR3 nucleotides: TGTGCCAGCAGTTACTCTAAGGGACGGAGATCGGACGAGCAGTACTTC.

This clonotype is medium-sized (0.01 to 0.1%) by share. The genes are TRBV18 and TRBJ2-7; D call uncertain. V was pared by 1 base and J by 3 bases, with 7 bases between. Germline V gene sequence: CDR1 KGHSH, CDR2 LQKENI. The CDR3 totals 13 residues. CDR3 sequence reads: CASSPRGNYEQYF. The CDR3, as DNA: TGTGCCAGCTCACCACGGGGAAACTACGAGCAGTACTTC. The full variable domain, with the rest looked up from reference TRBV18 and TRBJ2-7, is NAGVMQNPRHLVRRRGQEARLRCSPMKGHSHVYWYRQLPEEGLKFMVYLQKENIIDESGMPKERFSAEFPKEGPSILRIQQVVRGDSAAYFCASSPRGNYEQYFGPGTRLTVT.

The chain is built from TRBV7-6 and TRBJ1-6; the D gene could be TRBD1 or TRBD2 (7 bases each). The J call may be in error: the DNA end matches TRBJ2-6 better. Germline assignment: CDR1 SGHVS and CDR2 FNYEAQ. The CDR3 sequence is 20 residues long. For the CDR3, the DNA is TGTGCCAGCAGCTTAGTCAGGGGGAGGGGCCGGATCTCTGGGGCCAACGTCCTGACTTTC. This encodes CASSLVRGRGRISGANVLTF.

This clonotype was detected ten times or more. One base away lies a much larger clone, so this may be a sequencing read error. The V and J genes are TRBV6-1 and TRBJ2-5; TRBD2 agrees at 9 bases. Germline assignment: CDR1 MNHNS and CDR2 SASEGT. V trimming: 4 bases; J trimming: 11 bases; junction bases outside the gene matches: 11. The CDR3 is 14 amino acids. CDR3: CASSATSGSSAQYF. CDR3 nucleotides: TGTGCCAGCAGTGCTACTAGCGGGTCCAGTGCGCAGTACTTC.

This clonotype has just a few counts. This chain connects TRBV7-2 to TRBJ2-3, with D unresolved. Germline V CDR1 and CDR2: SGHTA, FQGNSA. V lost 3 bases to trimming and J lost 5 bases, with 6 bases between them. The CDR3 extends over 12 amino acids. This chain's CDR3 is CASSFLKDTQYF. The CDR3 DNA follows: TGTGCCAGCAGCTTCCTGAAAGATACGCAGTATTTT.